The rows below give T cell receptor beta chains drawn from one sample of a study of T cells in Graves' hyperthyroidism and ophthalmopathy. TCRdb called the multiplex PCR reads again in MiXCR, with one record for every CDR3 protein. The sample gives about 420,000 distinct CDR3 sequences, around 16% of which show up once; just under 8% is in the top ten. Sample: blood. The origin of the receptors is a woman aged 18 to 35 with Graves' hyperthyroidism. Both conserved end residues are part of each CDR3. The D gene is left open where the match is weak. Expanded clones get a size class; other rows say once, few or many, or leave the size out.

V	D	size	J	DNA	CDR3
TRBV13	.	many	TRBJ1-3	TGTGCCAGCAGCGCCATGTTGGGGTCTGGAAACACCATATATTTT	CASSAMLGSGNTIYF
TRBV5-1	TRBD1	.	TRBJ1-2	TGCGCCAGCAGCCTAATGGGACAGGGAGACGGCTACACCTTC	CASSLMGQGDGYTF
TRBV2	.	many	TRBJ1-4	TGTGCCAGCAGCCAGGGACCGCCTAATGAAAAACTGTTTTTT	CASSQGPPNEKLFF
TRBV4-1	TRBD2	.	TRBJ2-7	TGCGCCAGCAGCCAAACTGGGGGTTTTTCTAGCGGGTACGAGCAGTACTTC	CASSQTGGFSSGYEQYF
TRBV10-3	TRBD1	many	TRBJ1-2	TGTGCCATCAGTGTGGCAACAGGGGTTACGGCGGGTGTCGGCTACACCTTC	CAISVATGVTAGVGYTF
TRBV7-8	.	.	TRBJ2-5	TGTGCCAGCAGCGTGCGCAGCCAAGAGACCCAGTACTTC	CASSVRSQETQYF
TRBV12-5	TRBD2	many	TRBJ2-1	TGTGCTAGTGGTTCTCTCCCTTTGACTAGCGGGAGGCCGACCTACAATGAGCAGTTCTTC	CASGSLPLTSGRPTYNEQFF
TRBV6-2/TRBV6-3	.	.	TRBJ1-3	TGTGCCAGCAGTTACTCCCCGGGAATTATATATTTT	CASSYSPGIIYF
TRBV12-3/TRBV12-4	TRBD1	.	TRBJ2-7	TGTGCCAGCAGTTCTAGCGACAGGGGTGGCGAGCAGTACTTC	CASSSSDRGGEQYF
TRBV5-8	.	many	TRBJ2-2	TGTGCCAGCAGCTTGGTAGCGAACACCGGGGAGCTGTTTTTT	CASSLVANTGELFF
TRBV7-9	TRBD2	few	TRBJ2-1	TGTGCCAGCAGCTTTGGGCGGGGGGCCAATGAGCAGTTCTTC	CASSFGRGANEQFF
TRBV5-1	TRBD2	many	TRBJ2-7	TGCGCCAGCAGCTTGGCCGGGGGGGCCTTCTACGAGCAGTACTTC	CASSLAGGAFYEQYF
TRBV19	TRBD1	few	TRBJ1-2	TGTGCCAGTAGTACCGGACAGGGGGCTGCCTATGGCTACACCTTC	CASSTGQGAAYGYTF
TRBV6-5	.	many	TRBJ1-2	TGTGCCAGCAGTTACGGAGGGGACCGCTATGGCTACACCTTC	CASSYGGDRYGYTF
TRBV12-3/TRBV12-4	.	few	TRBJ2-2	TGTGCCAGCAGACCAGTAGTGGCGGGGGAGCTGTTTTTT	CASRPVVAGELFF
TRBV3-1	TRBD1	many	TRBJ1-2	TGTGCCAGCAGCTCGGTGACAGGGGTTGGCTACACCTTC	CASSSVTGVGYTF
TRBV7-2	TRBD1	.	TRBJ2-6	TGTGCCAGCAGCAACAGGGGCGGGTCTGGGGCCAACGTCCTGACTTTC	CASSNRGGSGANVLTF
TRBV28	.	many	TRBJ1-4	TGTGCCAGCAGGTTAAATGAAAAACTGTTTTTT	CASRLNEKLFF
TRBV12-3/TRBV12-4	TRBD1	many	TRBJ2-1	TGTGCCAGCAGTTTCGGGGACAGACACAATGAGCAGTTCTTC	CASSFGDRHNEQFF
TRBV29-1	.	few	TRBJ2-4	TGCAGCGTTGAAGATGCGAGAGTAGCCAAAAACATTCAGTACTTC	CSVEDARVAKNIQYF
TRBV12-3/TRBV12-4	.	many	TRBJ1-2	TGTGCCAGCAGTTTTCCCGAGCACTATGGCTACACCTTC	CASSFPEHYGYTF
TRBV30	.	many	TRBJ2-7	TGTGCCCTGGGAAGGGGCTGGGGAGAGCAGTACTTC	CALGRGWGEQYF
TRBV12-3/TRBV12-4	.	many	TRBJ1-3	TGTGCCAGCAGTTGGGGAACTTTTGAAGGCTCTGGAAACACCATATATTTT	CASSWGTFEGSGNTIYF
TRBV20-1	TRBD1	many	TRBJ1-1	TGCAGTGCTCCGGACAGGGAGAACACTGAAGCTTTCTTT	CSAPDRENTEAFF
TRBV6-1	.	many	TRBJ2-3	TGTGCCAGCACCGCCCGGGGAACGCAGTATTTT	CASTARGTQYF
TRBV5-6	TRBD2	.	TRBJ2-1	TGTGCCAGCAGCTTGGGTTTTCTAGCGGCCGCCGGAGGGTTCTACAATGAGCAGTTCTTC	CASSLGFLAAAGGFYNEQFF
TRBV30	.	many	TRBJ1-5	TGTGCCTGGAGTGATGGGCCAAATCAGCCCCAGCATTTT	CAWSDGPNQPQHF
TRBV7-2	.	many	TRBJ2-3	TGTGCCAGCAGCTTAGCGGACCACACAGATACGCAGTATTTT	CASSLADHTDTQYF
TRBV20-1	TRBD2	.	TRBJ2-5	TGCAGTGCTAGAGATTTTGGGACTAGCGTTCAGATGACGGAGACCCAGTACTTC	CSARDFGTSVQMTETQYF
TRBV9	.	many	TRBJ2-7	TGTGCCAGCAGCGTAGAGGACAGACCCTACGAGCAGTACTTC	CASSVEDRPYEQYF
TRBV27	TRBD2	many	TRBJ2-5	TGTGCCAGCAGGCCACTAGCGGGGGGTGAAGAGACCCAGTACTTC	CASRPLAGGEETQYF
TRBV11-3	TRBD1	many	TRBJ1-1	TGTGCCAGCAGCCCCATAGGACAGGGAGGCTCTTTCACTGAAGCTTTCTTT	CASSPIGQGGSFTEAFF
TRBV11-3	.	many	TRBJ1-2	TGTGCCAGCAGCTCCTGGACGGATCTCAATAACAACTATGGCTACACCTTC	CASSSWTDLNNNYGYTF
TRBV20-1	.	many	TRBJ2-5	TGCAGTGCTAGCGCGAGGGGGTTAAGGGAGACCCAGTACTTC	CSASARGLRETQYF
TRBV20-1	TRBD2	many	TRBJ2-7	TGCAGTGCTGCCGGGACTAGCCCTACCTACGAGCAGTACTTC	CSAAGTSPTYEQYF
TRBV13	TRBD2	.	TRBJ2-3	TGTGCCAGCAGCCAGACGCTAGCGGGGGGCCTCCCGCACACAGATACGCAGTATTTT	CASSQTLAGGLPHTDTQYF
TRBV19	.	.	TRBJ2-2	TGTGCCAGTAGCCGGATAAGAGGGCGCAACACCGGGGAGCTGTTTTTT	CASSRIRGRNTGELFF
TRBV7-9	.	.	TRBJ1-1	TGTGCCAGCAGCTTAGTTGGGACCACGGAAGCTTTCTTT	CASSLVGTTEAFF
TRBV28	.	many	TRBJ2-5	TGTGCCAGCAGCCTATCTCAGGGGGGGGTCGAGACCCAGTACTTC	CASSLSQGGVETQYF
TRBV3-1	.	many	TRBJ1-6	TGTGCCAGCAGCCAAGTACAGGGAAATTCACCCCTCCACTTT	CASSQVQGNSPLHF
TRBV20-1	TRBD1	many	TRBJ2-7	TGCAGTGCTTGGACAGGGCGGGACTCCTACGAGCAGTACTTC	CSAWTGRDSYEQYF
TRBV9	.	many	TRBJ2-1	TGTGCCAGCAGCACGGGAAGGAAAAGGAATGAGCAGTTCTTC	CASSTGRKRNEQFF
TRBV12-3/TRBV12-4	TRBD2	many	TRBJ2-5	TGTGCCAGCAGTTTGGGGAGGGTGGAGACCCAGTACTTC	CASSLGRVETQYF
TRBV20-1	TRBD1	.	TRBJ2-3	TGCAGTGCTAGTCTCGGGACAGGGATGAGGGCCCTCTTCACAGATACGCAGTACTTT	CSASLGTGMRALFTDTQYF
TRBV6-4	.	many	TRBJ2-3	TGTGCCAGCAGTGACGGCGGCGGGAGCACAGATACGCAGTATTTT	CASSDGGGSTDTQYF
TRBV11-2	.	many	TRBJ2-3	TGTGCCAGCAGCTCTAGACTGGAGGGCCGGGATACGCAGTATTTT	CASSSRLEGRDTQYF
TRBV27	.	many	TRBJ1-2	TGTGCCAGCAGTGCCTCCGGGACACCCTATGGCTACACCTTC	CASSASGTPYGYTF
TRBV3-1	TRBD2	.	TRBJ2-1	TGTGCCAGCAGCCAAGAGGGCGGGGGGCCCGGGGGTGAGCAGTTCTTC	CASSQEGGGPGGEQFF
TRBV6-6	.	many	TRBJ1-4	TGTGCCAGCAGTTACCATTACGGGCAGGGAGGTTCTGATGAAAAACTGTTTTTT	CASSYHYGQGGSDEKLFF
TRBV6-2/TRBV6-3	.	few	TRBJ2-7	TGTGCCAGCAGTGTTAGGGTCGGTCACTACGAGCAGTACTTC	CASSVRVGHYEQYF
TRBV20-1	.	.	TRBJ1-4	TGCAGTGCTAGTATGGGGTGGGGTGAAAAACTGTTTTTT	CSASMGWGEKLFF
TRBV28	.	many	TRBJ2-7	TGTGCCAGCAGTTTGAGGGATTGGGCCGAGCAGTACTTC	CASSLRDWAEQYF
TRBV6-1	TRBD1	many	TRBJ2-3	TGTGCCAGCAGTTCCGGGACAGGGAACACAGATACGCAGTATTTT	CASSSGTGNTDTQYF
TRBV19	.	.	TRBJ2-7	TGTGCCAGTAAGGACAGAACCTACGAGCAGTACTTC	CASKDRTYEQYF